Presented here are 14 T cell receptor beta chains from one specimen sequenced in a study of technical replicates of blood from several donors. Produced via immunoSEQ multiplex PCR; TCRdb's table is partial and in-frame only. This sample has 75,000 to 100,000 clones, with about 94% found just once. The sequencing input was T cells isolated from PBMCs. The receptors here all came from a human donor in good health.

The CDR3 protein is CASSLVPGEKLFF. In DNA, the CDR3 is TGTGCCAGCAGCTTGGTACCAGGTGAAAAACTGTTTTTT. The V call is TRBV5-8, the J call TRBJ1-4; D gene unclear. Trimming pared 0 bases from V and 7 bases from J, leaving 7 bases between. CDR3 length: 13 residues. Germline values: CDR1 SGHTS, CDR2 YDEGEE.

The rearrangement uses TRBV6-5 and TRBJ2-7, with TRBD1 matching over 9 bases. V lost 5 bases to trimming and J lost 5 bases; unmatched junction nucleotides: 4. Per germline, CDR1 MNHEY and CDR2 SVGAGI. The CDR3 extends over 13 amino acids. The CDR3 spells CASSRTGADEQYF. CDR3 bases: TGTGCCAGCAGTCGGACAGGGGCGGACGAGCAGTACTTC.

The chain couples TRBV7-6 to TRBJ2-1, with 7 positions matching TRBD1. Germline CDR1 reads SGHVS; CDR2 reads FNYEAQ. After removal of 5 bases from V and 10 bases from J, the junction contained 11 bases not matched to a gene. The CDR3 is 14 amino acids. CDR3 in DNA: TGTGCCAGCAGCCGAGACAGGGTTAGGCGCGAGCAGTTCTTC. It is translated as CASSRDRVRREQFF.

The chain is built from TRBV7-3 and TRBJ2-5; 11 nucleotides align to TRBD2. The V segment lost 1 base and the J segment 2 bases; nucleotides outside the gene matches: 3. The CDR3 loop spans 16 amino acids. Looked up from germline, CDR1 is SGHTA and CDR2 is FQGTGA. The CDR3 here is CASSLSASGGQETQYF. DNA for the CDR3: TGTGCCAGCAGCTTAAGCGCTAGCGGGGGGCAAGAGACCCAGTACTTC.

The rearrangement links TRBV4-1 to TRBJ2-7; possible D gene TRBD2, 6 bases. V lost 0 bases, J lost 4 bases, and 10 bases lay in between. Germline V gives CDR1 MGHRA, CDR2 YSYEKL. The CDR3 has 14 amino acids. This CDR3 is CASSQEAGSYEQYF. DNA for the CDR3: TGCGCCAGCAGCCAAGAGGCGGGATCTTACGAGCAGTACTTC.

This chain links TRBV27 with TRBJ2-6, with D hard to call. Trimming removed 6 bases at V and 4 bases at J, with 10 bases between. Germline V gene data show CDR1 as MNHEY and CDR2 as SMNVEV (reference sequence). CDR3 length: 14 residues. The CDR3 is CASSRKLGANVLTF. CDR3 DNA: TGTGCCAGCAGCCGTAAGCTAGGGGCCAACGTCCTGACTTTC.

This clone was detected only once. DNA of the CDR3: TGCGCCAGCAGCTTGGGATTAGCGAGCACAGATACGCAGTATTTT. Protein product: CASSLGLASTDTQYF. This chain uses TRBV5-1 with TRBJ2-3; perhaps TRBD2 as D (5 bases). The V end lost 0 bases, the J end lost 0 bases, and 8 bases lay between the germline ends. The CDR3 totals 15 residues. The germline CDR1 and CDR2 sequences are SGHRS and YFSETQ.

The rearrangement joins TRBV19 to TRBJ1-2; the match to TRBD1 covers 8 bases. The CDR3 runs to 13 residues. J gave up 5 bases and V 8 bases, and 7 bases lay outside the gene matches. The germline V gene has CDR1 LNHDA and CDR2 SQIVND (reference sequence). The CDR3 nucleotides read TGTGCCAGTGGACAGGGCCTTTTGTATGGCTACACCTTC. Encoded protein: CASGQGLLYGYTF.

V is TRBV28 and J is TRBJ1-5, with unresolved D. The CDR3 is made up of 10 amino acids. Trimming took off 3 bases at V and 10 bases at J, with 4 bases between the two ends. CDR1 and CDR2 (germline): MDHEN, SYDVKM. The CDR3 protein is CASSFHPQHF. CDR3 nucleotides: TGTGCCAGCAGTTTTCATCCCCAGCATTTT.

The chain recombines TRBV11-3 with TRBJ2-1; 12 nucleotides agree with TRBD2. This CDR3 has 16 amino acids. Germline CDR1 reads SGHNT; CDR2 reads YENEEA. Trimming at V came to 4 bases and at J to 6 bases, leaving 7 bases not matched to a gene. CDR3 sequence: CASSSYAGLAGNEQFF. Here the CDR3 DNA reads TGTGCCAGCAGCTCTTACGCGGGACTAGCGGGCAATGAGCAGTTCTTC. Looking up the rest from reference TRBV11-3 and TRBJ2-1 gives the full variable domain: EAGVVQSPRYKIIEKKQPVAFWCNPISGHNTLYWYLQNLGQGPELLIRYENEEAVDDSQLPKDRFSAERLKGVDSTLKIQPAELGDSAVYLCASSSYAGLAGNEQFFGPGTRLTVL.

The rearrangement uses TRBV5-1 and TRBJ2-6; D may be TRBD1 (6 bases). The CDR3 is made up of 18 amino acids. Germline assignment: CDR1 SGHRS and CDR2 YFSETQ. The V end was cut by 0 bases, the J end by 0 bases, with 13 bases between. The CDR3 nucleotides read TGCGCCAGCAGCTTGGCCTGGACAGCCAGCTCTGGGGCCAACGTCCTGACTTTC. Protein: CASSLAWTASSGANVLTF.

V gene TRBV4-1 combines with J gene TRBJ2-7; 8 nucleotides align to TRBD2. V lost 2 bases, J lost 0 bases, and 15 bases stayed unmatched. The germline gives CDR1 MGHRA, CDR2 YSYEKL. The CDR3 consists of 19 residues. CDR3 protein: CASSQKTVTLAGSSYEQYF. The CDR3 nucleotides read TGCGCCAGCAGCCAAAAAACGGTTACGTTAGCGGGGAGCTCCTACGAGCAGTACTTC.

V is TRBV7-9 and J is TRBJ2-3, with TRBD2 identical over 7 bases. J lost 7 bases, V lost 6 bases, and 7 bases had no gene match. Germline CDR1 is SEHNR and CDR2 is FQNEAQ (reference sequence). This CDR3 contains 13 residues. The CDR3 region is CASRPPGLHTQYF. In nucleotides, the CDR3 is TGTGCCAGCAGGCCACCGGGACTACATACGCAGTATTTT.

V and J are TRBV5-1 and TRBJ1-1; D is perhaps TRBD1 (5 bases). The V and J ends lost 0 bases and 2 bases respectively, with 14 bases between them. Germline V lookup: CDR1 SGHRS, CDR2 YFSETQ. There are 16 residues in the CDR3. The CDR3 loop is CASSLARTGGNTEAFF. The CDR3 nucleotides are TGCGCCAGCAGCTTGGCCCGTACAGGCGGTAACACTGAAGCTTTCTTT.